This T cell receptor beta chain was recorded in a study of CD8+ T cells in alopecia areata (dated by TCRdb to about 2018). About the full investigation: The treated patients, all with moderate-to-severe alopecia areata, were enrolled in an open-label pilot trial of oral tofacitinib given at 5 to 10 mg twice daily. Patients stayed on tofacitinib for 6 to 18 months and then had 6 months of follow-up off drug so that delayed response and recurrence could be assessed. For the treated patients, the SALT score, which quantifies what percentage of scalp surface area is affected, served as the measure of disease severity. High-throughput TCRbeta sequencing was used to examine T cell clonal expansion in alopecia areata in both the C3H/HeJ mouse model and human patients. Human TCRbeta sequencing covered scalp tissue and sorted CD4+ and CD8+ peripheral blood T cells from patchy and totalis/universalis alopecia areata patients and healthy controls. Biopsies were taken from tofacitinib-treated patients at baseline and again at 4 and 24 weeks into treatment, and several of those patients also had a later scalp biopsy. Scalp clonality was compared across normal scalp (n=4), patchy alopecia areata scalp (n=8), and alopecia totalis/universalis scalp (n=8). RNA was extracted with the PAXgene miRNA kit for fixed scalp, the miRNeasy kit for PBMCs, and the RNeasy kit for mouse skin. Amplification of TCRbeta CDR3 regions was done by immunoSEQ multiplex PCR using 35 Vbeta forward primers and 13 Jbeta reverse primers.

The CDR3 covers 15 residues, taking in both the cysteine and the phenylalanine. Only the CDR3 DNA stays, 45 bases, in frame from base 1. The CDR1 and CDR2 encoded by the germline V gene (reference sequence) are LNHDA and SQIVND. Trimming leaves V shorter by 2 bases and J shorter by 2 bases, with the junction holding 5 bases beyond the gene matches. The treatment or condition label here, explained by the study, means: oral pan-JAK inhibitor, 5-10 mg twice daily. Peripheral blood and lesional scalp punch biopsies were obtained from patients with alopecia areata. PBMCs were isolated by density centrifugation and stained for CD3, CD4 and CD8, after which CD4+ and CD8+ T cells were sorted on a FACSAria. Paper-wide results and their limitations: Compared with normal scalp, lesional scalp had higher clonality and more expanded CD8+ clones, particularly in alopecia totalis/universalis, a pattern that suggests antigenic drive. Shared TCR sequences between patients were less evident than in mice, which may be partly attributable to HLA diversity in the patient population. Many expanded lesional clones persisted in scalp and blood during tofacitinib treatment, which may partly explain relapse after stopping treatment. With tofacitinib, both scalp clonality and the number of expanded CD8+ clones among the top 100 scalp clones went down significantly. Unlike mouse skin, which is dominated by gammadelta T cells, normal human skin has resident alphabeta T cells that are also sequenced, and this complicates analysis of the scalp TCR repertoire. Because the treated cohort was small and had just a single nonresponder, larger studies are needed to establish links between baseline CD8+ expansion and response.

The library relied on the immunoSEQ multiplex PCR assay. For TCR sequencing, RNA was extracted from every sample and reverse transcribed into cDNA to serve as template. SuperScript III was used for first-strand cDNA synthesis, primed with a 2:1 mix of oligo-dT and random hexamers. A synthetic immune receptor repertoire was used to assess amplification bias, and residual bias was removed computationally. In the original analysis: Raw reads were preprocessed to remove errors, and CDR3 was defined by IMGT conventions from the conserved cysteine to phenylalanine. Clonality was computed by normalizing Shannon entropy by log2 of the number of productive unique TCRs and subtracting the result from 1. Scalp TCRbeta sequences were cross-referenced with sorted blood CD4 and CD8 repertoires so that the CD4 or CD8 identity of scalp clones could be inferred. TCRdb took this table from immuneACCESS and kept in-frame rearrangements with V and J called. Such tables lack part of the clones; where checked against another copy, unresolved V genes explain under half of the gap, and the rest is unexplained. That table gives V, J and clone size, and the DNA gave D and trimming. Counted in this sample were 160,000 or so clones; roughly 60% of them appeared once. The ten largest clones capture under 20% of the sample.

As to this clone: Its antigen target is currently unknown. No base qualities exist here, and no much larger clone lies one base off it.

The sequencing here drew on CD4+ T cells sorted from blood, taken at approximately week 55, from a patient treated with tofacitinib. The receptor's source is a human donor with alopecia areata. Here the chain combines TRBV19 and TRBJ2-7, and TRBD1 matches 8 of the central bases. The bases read TGTGCCAGTAGTATAAAGACAGGGGATCCCTACGAGCAGTACTTC. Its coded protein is CASSIKTGDPYEQYF.